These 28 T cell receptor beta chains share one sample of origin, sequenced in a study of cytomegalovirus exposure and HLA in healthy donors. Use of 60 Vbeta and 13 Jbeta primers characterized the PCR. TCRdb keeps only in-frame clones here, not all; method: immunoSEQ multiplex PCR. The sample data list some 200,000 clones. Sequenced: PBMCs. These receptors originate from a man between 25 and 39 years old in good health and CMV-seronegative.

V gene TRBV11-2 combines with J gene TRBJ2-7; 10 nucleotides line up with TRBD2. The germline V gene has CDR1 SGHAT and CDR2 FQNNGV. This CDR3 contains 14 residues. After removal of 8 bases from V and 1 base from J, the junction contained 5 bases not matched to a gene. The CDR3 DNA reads TGTGCCAGCTCACTAGCGGGACCATCCTACGAGCAGTACTTC. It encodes CASSLAGPSYEQYF.

The CDR3 DNA follows: TGCGCCAGCAGCTTGGACAGGGTGATTAATTCACCCCTCCACTTT. Protein: CASSLDRVINSPLHF. The rearrangement joins TRBV5-1 to TRBJ1-6, with D tentatively TRBD1 (6 bases). The germline V and J ends were trimmed by 0 bases and 6 bases, with 10 bases remaining between them. Germline CDR1 reads SGHRS; CDR2 reads YFSETQ. The CDR3 contains 15 residues.

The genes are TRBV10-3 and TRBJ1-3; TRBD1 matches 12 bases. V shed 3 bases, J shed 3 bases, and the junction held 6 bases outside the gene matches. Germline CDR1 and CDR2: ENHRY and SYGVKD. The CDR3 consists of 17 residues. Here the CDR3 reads CAISDRGQGAGGNTIYF. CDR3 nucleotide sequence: TGTGCCATCAGTGATCGGGGACAGGGGGCCGGTGGAAACACCATATATTTT.

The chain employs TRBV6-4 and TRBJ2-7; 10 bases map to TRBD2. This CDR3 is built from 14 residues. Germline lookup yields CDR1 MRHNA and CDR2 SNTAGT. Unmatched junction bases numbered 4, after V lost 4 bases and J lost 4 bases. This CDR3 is CASSVLAGPYEQYF. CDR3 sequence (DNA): TGTGCCAGCAGTGTACTAGCGGGGCCGTACGAGCAGTACTTC.

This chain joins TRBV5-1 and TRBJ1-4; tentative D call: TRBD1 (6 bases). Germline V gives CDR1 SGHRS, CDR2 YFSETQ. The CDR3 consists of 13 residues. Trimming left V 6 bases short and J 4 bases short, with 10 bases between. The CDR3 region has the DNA TGCGCCAGCACTACAGGGCTTAATGAAAAACTGTTTTTT. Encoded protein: CASTTGLNEKLFF.

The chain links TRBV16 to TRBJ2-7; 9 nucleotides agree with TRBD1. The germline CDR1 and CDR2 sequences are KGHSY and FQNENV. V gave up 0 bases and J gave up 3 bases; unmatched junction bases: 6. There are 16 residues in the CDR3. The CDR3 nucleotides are TGTGCCAGCAGCCAATCAAAAGGACAGGGGATCTACGAGCAGTACTTC. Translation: CASSQSKGQGIYEQYF.

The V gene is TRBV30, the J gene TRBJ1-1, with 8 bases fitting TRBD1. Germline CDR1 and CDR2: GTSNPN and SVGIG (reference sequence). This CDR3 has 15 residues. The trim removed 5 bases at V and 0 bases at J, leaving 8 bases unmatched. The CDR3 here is CAWGRQGIMNTEAFF. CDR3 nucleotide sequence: TGTGCCTGGGGCAGACAGGGGATAATGAACACTGAAGCTTTCTTT.

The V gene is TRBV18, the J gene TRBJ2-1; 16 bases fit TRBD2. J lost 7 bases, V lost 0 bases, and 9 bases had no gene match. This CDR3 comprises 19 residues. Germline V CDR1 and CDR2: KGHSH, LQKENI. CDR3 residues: CASSPPGTSGGATGNEQFF. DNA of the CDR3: TGTGCCAGCTCACCACCTGGGACTAGCGGGGGGGCGACGGGGAATGAGCAGTTCTTC. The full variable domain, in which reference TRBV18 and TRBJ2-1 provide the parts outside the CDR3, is NAGVMQNPRHLVRRRGQEARLRCSPMKGHSHVYWYRQLPEEGLKFMVYLQKENIIDESGMPKERFSAEFPKEGPSILRIQQVVRGDSAAYFCASSPPGTSGGATGNEQFFGPGTRLTVL.

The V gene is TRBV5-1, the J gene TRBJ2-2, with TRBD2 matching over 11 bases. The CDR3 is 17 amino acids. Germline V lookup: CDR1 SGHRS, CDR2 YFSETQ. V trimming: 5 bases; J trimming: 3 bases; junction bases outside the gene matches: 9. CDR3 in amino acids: CASRPFSGRAYTGELFF. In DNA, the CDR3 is TGCGCCAGCAGACCCTTTAGCGGGAGGGCCTACACCGGGGAGCTGTTTTTT.

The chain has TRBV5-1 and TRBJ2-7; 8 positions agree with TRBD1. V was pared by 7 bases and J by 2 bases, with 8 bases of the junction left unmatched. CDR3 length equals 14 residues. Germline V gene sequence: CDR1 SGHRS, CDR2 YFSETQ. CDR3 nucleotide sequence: TGCGCCAGCGCAACCGGACAGGGAACCTACGAGCAGTACTTC. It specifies CASATGQGTYEQYF. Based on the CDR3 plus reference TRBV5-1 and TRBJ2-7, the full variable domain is KAGVTQTPRYLIKTRGQQVTLSCSPISGHRSVSWYQQTPGQGLQFLFEYFSETQRNKGNFPGRFSGRQFSNSRSEMNVSTLELGDSALYLCASATGQGTYEQYFGPGTRLTVT.

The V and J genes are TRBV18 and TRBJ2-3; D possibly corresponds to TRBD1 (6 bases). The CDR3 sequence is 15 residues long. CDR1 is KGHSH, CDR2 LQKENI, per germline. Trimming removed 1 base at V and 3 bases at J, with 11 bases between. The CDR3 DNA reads TGTGCCAGCTCACCACGGGACACCGGTACAGATACGCAGTATTTT. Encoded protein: CASSPRDTGTDTQYF.

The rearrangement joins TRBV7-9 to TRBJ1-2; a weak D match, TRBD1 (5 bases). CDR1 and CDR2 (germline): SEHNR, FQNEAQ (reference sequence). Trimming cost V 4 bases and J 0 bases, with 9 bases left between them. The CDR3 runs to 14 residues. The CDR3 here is CASSSRQTNYGYTF. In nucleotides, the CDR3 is TGTGCCAGCAGCTCCAGACAGACTAACTATGGCTACACCTTC.

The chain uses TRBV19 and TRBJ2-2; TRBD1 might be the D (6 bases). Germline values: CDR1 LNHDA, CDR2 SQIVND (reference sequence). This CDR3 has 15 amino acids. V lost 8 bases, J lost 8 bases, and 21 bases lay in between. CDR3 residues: CASSLGQNPWGELFF. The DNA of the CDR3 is TGTGCCAGTTCCCTCGGACAGAATCCTTGGGGGGAGCTGTTTTTT.

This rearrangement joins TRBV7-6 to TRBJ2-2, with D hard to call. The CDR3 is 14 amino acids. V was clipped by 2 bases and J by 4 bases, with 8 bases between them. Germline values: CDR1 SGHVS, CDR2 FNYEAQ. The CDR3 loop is CASSLPPSTGELFF. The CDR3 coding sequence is TGTGCCAGCAGCTTACCCCCATCCACCGGGGAGCTGTTTTTT. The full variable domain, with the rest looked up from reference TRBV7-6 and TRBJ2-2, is GAGVSQSPRYKVTKRGQDVALRCDPISGHVSLYWYRQALGQGPEFLTYFNYEAQQDKSGLPNDRFSAERPEGSISTLTIQRTEQRDSAMYRCASSLPPSTGELFFGEGSRLTVL.

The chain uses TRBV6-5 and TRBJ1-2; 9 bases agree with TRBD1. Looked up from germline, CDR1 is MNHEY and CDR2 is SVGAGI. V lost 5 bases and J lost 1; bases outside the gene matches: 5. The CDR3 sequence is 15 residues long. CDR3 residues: CASSPGTGLNYGYTF. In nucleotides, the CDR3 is TGTGCCAGCAGTCCTGGGACAGGGCTTAACTATGGCTACACCTTC.

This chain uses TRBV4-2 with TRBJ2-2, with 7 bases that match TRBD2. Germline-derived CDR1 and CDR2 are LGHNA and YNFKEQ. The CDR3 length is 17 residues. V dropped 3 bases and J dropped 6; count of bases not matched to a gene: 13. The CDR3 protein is CASSQASRGERAGELFF. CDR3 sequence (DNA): TGTGCCAGCAGCCAGGCAAGTCGGGGGGAGAGAGCCGGGGAGCTGTTTTTT.

CDR3 amino acids: CASSEVGGAIGELFF. CDR3 in DNA: TGTGCCAGCAGCGAGGTTGGGGGGGCTATCGGGGAGCTGTTTTTT. V and J are TRBV7-7 and TRBJ2-2, with a tentative D call TRBD2 (7 bases). This CDR3 comprises 15 residues. V lost 5 bases to trimming and J lost 7 bases, with 17 bases between them. The germline V gene encodes CDR1 SSHAT and CDR2 FNYEAQ (reference sequence).

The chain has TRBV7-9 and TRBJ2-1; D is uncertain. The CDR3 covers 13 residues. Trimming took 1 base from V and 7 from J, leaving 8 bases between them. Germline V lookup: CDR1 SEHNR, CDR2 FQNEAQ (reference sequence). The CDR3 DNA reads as TGTGCCAGCAGCTTAGGGGCTGATAATGAGCAGTTCTTC. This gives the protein CASSLGADNEQFF.

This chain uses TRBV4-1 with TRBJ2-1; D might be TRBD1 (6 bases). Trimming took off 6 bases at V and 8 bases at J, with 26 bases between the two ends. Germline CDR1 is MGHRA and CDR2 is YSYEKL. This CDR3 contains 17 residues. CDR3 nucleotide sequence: TGCGCCAGCAGTCGCGCCCCTCCTGCAGGGGCCATTGATGAGCAGTTCTTC. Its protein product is CASSRAPPAGAIDEQFF.

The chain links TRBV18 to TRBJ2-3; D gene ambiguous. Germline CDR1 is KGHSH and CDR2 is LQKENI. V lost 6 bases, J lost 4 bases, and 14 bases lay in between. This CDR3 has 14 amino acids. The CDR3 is CASSRTGPPDTQYF. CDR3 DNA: TGTGCCAGCTCCCGTACGGGTCCGCCAGATACGCAGTATTTT.

As DNA, the CDR3 is TGCGCCAGCAGCCAATTTCTGACAGGGAGGAATTCACCCCTCCACTTT. Its protein product is CASSQFLTGRNSPLHF. This chain joins TRBV4-3 and TRBJ1-6; 7 positions agree with TRBD1. This CDR3 has 16 amino acids. Germline-derived CDR1 and CDR2 are LGHNA and YSLEER. Trimming at V came to 2 bases and at J to 7 bases, leaving 8 bases not matched to a gene.

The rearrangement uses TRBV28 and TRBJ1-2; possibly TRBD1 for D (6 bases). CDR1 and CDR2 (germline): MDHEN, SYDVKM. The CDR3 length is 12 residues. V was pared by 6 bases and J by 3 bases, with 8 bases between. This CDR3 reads CASRQGYYGYTF. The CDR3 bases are TGTGCCAGCAGACAGGGATACTATGGCTACACCTTC.

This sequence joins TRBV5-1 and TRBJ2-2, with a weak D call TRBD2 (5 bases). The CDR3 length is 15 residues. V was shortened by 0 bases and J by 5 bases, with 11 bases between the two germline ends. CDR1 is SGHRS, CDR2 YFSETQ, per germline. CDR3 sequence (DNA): TGCGCCAGCAGCTTGGGAGTCGGGGTAACCGGGGAGCTGTTTTTT. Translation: CASSLGVGVTGELFF.

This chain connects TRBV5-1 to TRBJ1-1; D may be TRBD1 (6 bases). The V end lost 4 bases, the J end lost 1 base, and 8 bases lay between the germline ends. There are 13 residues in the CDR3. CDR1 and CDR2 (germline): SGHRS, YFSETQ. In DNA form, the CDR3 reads TGCGCCAGCAGCCAGGGACAGAACACTGAAGCTTTCTTT. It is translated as CASSQGQNTEAFF. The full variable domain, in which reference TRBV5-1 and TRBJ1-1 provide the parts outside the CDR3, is KAGVTQTPRYLIKTRGQQVTLSCSPISGHRSVSWYQQTPGQGLQFLFEYFSETQRNKGNFPGRFSGRQFSNSRSEMNVSTLELGDSALYLCASSQGQNTEAFFGQGTRLTVV.

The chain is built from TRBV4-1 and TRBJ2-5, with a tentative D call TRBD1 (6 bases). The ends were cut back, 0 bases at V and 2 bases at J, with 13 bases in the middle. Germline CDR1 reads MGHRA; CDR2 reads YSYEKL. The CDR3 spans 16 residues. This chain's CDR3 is CASSQENGTPQETQYF. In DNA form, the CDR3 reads TGCGCCAGCAGCCAAGAGAATGGGACACCTCAAGAGACCCAGTACTTC.

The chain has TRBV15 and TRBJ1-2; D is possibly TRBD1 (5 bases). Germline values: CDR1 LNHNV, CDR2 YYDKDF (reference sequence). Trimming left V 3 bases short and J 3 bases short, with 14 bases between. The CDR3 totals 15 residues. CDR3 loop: CATSSPEAGDYGYTF. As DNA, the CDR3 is TGTGCCACCAGCAGCCCCGAGGCGGGGGACTATGGCTACACCTTC.

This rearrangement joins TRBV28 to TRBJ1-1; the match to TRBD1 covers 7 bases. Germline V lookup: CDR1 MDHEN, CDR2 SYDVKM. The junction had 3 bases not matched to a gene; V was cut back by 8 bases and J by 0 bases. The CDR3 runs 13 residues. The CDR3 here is CASQDRLNTEAFF. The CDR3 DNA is TGTGCCAGCCAGGACAGGCTGAACACTGAAGCTTTCTTT.

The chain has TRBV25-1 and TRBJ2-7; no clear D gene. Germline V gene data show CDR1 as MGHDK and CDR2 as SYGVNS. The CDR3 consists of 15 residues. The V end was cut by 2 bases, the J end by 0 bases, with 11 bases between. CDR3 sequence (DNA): TGTGCCAGCAGTGAACCTACGCAGGCCTCCTACGAGCAGTACTTC. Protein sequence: CASSEPTQASYEQYF.